Shown below are 11 T cell receptor beta chains from a single sample sequenced in a study of T cells in Graves' hyperthyroidism and ophthalmopathy. Template material for amplifying TCR beta CDR3 regions consisted of RNA transcripts. In the first-round RT-PCR of the TCR CDR3, the HTBI primer set was used. One entry per CDR3 protein, called by TCRdb with MiXCR from the multiplex PCR reads. The sample gives about 370,000 distinct CDR3 sequences, 13% to 15% of which show up once; roughly 19% is in the top ten. The sequencing input was blood. The source of these receptors is a woman aged 55 to 70 with Graves' ophthalmopathy.

This clonotype was seen at least ten times. V and J are TRBV11-2 and TRBJ2-2; the D is unclear. The germline V gene has CDR1 SGHAT and CDR2 FQNNGV. V lost 5 bases to trimming and J lost 2 bases, with 12 bases between them. The CDR3 extends over 15 amino acids. CDR3 in DNA: TGTGCCAGCAGCGAAACGGTGGCCAACACCGGGGAGCTGTTTTTT. Protein product: CASSETVANTGELFF.

This clonotype turned up a few times. J is TRBJ2-4 and V is TRBV2, with D possibly being TRBD2 (5 bases). The V and J ends lost 0 bases and 7 bases respectively, with 7 bases between them. This CDR3 has 13 amino acids. Germline CDR1 is SNHLY and CDR2 is FYNNEI. CDR3 amino acids: CASSEAPGNIQYF. The CDR3 region has the DNA TGTGCCAGCAGTGAAGCGCCGGGGAACATTCAGTACTTC.

In its sample, this clonotype was seen many times. The J gene is TRBJ1-1, the V gene TRBV5-1, with a tentative D call TRBD1 (6 bases). Trimming took off 3 bases at V and 11 bases at J, with 20 bases between the two ends. CDR1 and CDR2 (germline): SGHRS, YFSETQ. The CDR3 runs 14 residues. The CDR3 coding sequence is TGCGCCAGCAGCTCGTCACCGGGGGGGCTGGATGCTTTCTTT. It codes for CASSSSPGGLDAFF. The full variable domain, its missing parts supplied by reference TRBV5-1 and TRBJ1-1, is KAGVTQTPRYLIKTRGQQVTLSCSPISGHRSVSWYQQTPGQGLQFLFEYFSETQRNKGNFPGRFSGRQFSNSRSEMNVSTLELGDSALYLCASSSSPGGLDAFFGQGTRLTVV.

In this sample, this clonotype turned up many times. J is TRBJ2-2 and V is TRBV7-2, with TRBD2 matching over 8 bases. CDR3 size: 16 residues. Trimming took 5 bases from V and 0 from J; bases not matched to a gene: 5. Germline CDR1 reads SGHTA; CDR2 reads FQGNSA. The CDR3 sequence is CASSPISGANTGELFF. As DNA, the CDR3 is TGTGCCAGCAGCCCAATTAGCGGGGCGAACACCGGGGAGCTGTTTTTT.

This clonotype was detected a few times. CDR3 sequence: CASSSAWGVGLNYGYTF. For the CDR3, the DNA is TGTGCCAGCAGTTCCGCCTGGGGCGTGGGACTCAACTATGGCTACACCTTC. This chain uses TRBV28 with TRBJ1-2, with a weak D call TRBD1 (5 bases). Trimming left V 4 bases short and J 2 bases short, with 20 bases between. The CDR3 has 17 amino acids. Looked up from germline, CDR1 is MDHEN and CDR2 is SYDVKM.

This clonotype has only a few counts. V gene TRBV29-1 combines with J gene TRBJ1-5; D not certain. V lost 6 bases and J lost 0, with 9 bases in between. The CDR3 is 13 amino acids. Germline CDR1 SQVTM, CDR2 ANQGSEA. The CDR3 DNA reads TGCAGCGTCGCGCACAATAGCAATCAGCCCCAGCATTTT. It specifies CSVAHNSNQPQHF.

This clonotype came up many times. The chain is built from TRBV18 and TRBJ1-1; perhaps TRBD1 as D (5 bases). V was trimmed by 6 bases and J by 1 base, leaving 9 bases between them. The CDR3 spans 13 residues. Germline V lookup: CDR1 KGHSH, CDR2 LQKENI. The CDR3 DNA is TGTGCCAGCTCTGGGGACCAGAACACTGAAGCTTTCTTT. It codes for CASSGDQNTEAFF.

This clonotype was counted at least ten times. V usage is TRBV18 and J usage is TRBJ1-4; D uncertain. CDR3 size: 11 residues. Looked up from germline, CDR1 is KGHSH and CDR2 is LQKENI. V lost 3 bases, J lost 8 bases, and 4 bases lay in between. The CDR3, as DNA: TGTGCCAGCTCACCGTCCGAAAAACTGTTTTTT. It encodes CASSPSEKLFF.

Ten or more counts support this clonotype. The chain uses TRBV28 and TRBJ2-3; the match to TRBD2 covers 9 bases. The V gene's germline CDR1 is MDHEN and CDR2 SYDVKM. The CDR3 consists of 18 residues. With V trimmed by 1 base and J by 5 bases, 13 bases remained unmatched. The CDR3 loop reads CASSLLGARLAVEDTQYF. In nucleotides, the CDR3 is TGTGCCAGCAGTTTATTAGGCGCCAGACTAGCGGTAGAAGATACGCAGTATTTT.

This clonotype came up many times. The chain combines TRBV5-1 with TRBJ2-3; 7 bases align to TRBD2. V trimming: 6 bases; J trimming: 4 bases; junction bases outside the gene matches: 11. Germline V gene data show CDR1 as SGHRS and CDR2 as YFSETQ. There are 15 residues in the CDR3. The chain's CDR3 is CASIPAGVSADTQYF. In nucleotides, the CDR3 is TGCGCCAGCATTCCGGCGGGAGTATCGGCAGATACGCAGTATTTT.

The sample holds a few counts of this clonotype. Compared with germline, one end of the junction differs, possibly owing to a read error. The rearrangement links TRBV7-3 to TRBJ2-3; perhaps TRBD2 as D (6 bases). CDR1 and CDR2 from the germline V gene are SGHTA and FQGTGA. The CDR3 consists of 15 residues. The CDR3 region is CAGSLHGGATDTQYF. The CDR3 DNA sequence: TGTGCCGGCAGCTTACATGGAGGGGCCACAGATACGCAGTATTTT.